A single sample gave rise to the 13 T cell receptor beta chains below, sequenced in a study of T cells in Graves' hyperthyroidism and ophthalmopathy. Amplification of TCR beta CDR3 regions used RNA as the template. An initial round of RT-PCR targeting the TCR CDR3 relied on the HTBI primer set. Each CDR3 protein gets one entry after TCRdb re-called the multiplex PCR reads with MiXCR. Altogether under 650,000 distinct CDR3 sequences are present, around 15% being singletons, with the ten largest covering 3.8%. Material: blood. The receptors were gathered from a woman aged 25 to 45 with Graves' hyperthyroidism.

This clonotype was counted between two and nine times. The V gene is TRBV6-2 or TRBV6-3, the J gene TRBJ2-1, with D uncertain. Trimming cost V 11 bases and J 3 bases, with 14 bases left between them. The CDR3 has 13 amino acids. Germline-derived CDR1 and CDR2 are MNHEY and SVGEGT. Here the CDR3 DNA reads TGTGCCGGGCGAGGTTATAGCTACAATGAGCAGTTCTTC. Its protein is CAGRGYSYNEQFF.

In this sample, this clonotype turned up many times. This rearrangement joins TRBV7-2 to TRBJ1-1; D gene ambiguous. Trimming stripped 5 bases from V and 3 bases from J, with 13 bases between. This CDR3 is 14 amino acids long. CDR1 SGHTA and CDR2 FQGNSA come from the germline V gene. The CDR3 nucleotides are TGTGCCAGCAGCCCCGAGTTCCGATACACTGAAGCTTTCTTT. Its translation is CASSPEFRYTEAFF.

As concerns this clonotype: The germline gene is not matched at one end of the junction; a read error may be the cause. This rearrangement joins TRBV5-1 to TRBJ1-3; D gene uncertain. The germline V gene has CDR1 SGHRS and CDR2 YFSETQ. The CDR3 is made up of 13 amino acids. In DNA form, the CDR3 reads TGTGCCAGCAGCCCCCCGGCTGGAAACACCATATATTTT. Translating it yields CASSPPAGNTIYF.

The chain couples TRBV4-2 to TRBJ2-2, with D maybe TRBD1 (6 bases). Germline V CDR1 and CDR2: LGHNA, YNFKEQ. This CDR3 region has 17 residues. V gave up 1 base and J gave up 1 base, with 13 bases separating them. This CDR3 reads CASSQVQGRGNTGELFF. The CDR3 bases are TGTGCCAGCAGCCAAGTGCAAGGCAGGGGGAACACCGGGGAGCTGTTTTTT.

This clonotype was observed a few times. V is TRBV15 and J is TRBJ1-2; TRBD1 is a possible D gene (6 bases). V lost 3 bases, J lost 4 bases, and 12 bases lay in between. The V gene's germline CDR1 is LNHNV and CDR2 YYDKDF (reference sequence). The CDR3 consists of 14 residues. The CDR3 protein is CATSSGRTVYGYTF. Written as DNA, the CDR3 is TGTGCCACCAGCAGTGGTAGGACAGTCTATGGCTACACCTTC.

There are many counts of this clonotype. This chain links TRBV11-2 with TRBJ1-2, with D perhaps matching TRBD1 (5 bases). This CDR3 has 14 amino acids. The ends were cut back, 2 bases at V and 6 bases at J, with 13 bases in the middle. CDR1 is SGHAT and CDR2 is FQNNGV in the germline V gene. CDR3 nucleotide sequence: TGTGCCAGCAGCTTAATTTCAGGGAGGAATGGCTACACCTTC. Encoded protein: CASSLISGRNGYTF.

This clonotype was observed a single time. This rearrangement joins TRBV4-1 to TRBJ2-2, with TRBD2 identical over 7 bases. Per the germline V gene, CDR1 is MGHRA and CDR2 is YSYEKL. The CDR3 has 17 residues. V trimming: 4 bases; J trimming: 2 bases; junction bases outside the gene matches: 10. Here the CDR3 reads CASSPPLAGVNTGELFF. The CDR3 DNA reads TGCGCCAGCAGCCCACCCCTGGCGGGGGTTAACACCGGGGAGCTGTTTTTT.

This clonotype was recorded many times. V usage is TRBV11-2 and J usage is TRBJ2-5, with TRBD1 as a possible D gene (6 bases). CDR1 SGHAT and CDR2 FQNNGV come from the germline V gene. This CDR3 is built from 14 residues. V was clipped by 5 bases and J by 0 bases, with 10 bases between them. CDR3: CASSPWTDQETQYF. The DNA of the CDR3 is TGTGCCAGCAGCCCGTGGACAGACCAAGAGACCCAGTACTTC.

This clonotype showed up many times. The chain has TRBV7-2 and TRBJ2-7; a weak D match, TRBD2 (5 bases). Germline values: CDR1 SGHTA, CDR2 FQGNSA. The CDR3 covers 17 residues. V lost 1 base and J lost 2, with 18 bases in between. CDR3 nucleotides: TGTGCCAGCAGCTTAGTGGGTCGAGCGGCGAATACCTACGAGCAGTACTTC. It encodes CASSLVGRAANTYEQYF.

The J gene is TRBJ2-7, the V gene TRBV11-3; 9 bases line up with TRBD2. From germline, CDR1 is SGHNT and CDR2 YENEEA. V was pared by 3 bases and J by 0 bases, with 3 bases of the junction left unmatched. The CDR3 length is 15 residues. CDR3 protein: CASSFFSGGSYEQYF. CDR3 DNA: TGTGCCAGCAGCTTTTTTAGCGGGGGCTCCTACGAGCAGTACTTC.

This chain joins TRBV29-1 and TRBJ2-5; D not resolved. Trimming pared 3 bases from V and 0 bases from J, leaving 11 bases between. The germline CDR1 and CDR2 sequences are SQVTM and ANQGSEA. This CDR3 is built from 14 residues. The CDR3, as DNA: TGCAGCGTTGATTTCCCGGAGAACCAAGAGACCCAGTACTTC. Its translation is CSVDFPENQETQYF. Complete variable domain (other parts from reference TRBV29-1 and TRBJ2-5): SAVISQKPSRDICQRGTSLTIQCQVDSQVTMMFWYRQQPGQSLTLIATANQGSEATYESGFVIDKFPISRPNLTFSTLTVSNMSPEDSSIYLCSVDFPENQETQYFGPGTRLLVL.

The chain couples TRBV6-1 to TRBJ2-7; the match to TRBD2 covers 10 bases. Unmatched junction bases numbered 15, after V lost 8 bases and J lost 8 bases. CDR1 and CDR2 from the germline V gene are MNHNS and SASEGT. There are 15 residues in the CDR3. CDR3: CASGGLAGEWYQQYF. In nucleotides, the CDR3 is TGTGCCAGCGGGGGTCTAGCGGGAGAATGGTACCAGCAGTACTTC.

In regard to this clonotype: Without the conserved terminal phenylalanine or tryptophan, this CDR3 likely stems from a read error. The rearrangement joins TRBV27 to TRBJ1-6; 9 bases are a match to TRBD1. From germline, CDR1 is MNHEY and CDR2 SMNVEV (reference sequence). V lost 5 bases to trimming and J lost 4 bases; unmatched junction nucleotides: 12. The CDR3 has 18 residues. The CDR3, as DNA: TGTGCCAGCAGTCCAAATTCCGGGACAGGGTTTTATAATTCACCCCTCCACCTT. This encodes CASSPNSGTGFYNSPLHL.